These 6 T cell receptor beta chains were all obtained from the same sample, sequenced in a study of blood T cell repertoires in COVID-19. Clones were read by immunoSEQ multiplex PCR, and TCRdb kept only the in-frame ones, dropping some. The sample records 400,000 to 450,000 clones, around 91% being singletons. Sequences were obtained from PBMCs or T cells enriched from blood (not recorded which). These receptors came from a man between 18 and 29 years old who had recovered from COVID-19.

The chain carries TRBV7-2 and TRBJ2-7, with D possibly being TRBD2 (6 bases). This CDR3 spans 17 amino acids. Germline V gene sequence: CDR1 SGHTA, CDR2 FQGNSA. V was shortened by 4 bases and J by 2 bases, with 21 bases between the two germline ends. The CDR3 nucleotides are TGTGCCAGCAGCTCCCGAGGTTGGCTAGCGATGGCCTACGAGCAGTACTTC. It is translated as CASSSRGWLAMAYEQYF.

This rearrangement joins TRBV15 to TRBJ1-1; D is uncertain. Germline CDR1 and CDR2: LNHNV and YYDKDF (reference sequence). This CDR3 comprises 12 residues. Trimming cost V 5 bases and J 2 bases, with 6 bases left between them. The CDR3 is CATSPLNTEAFF. CDR3 DNA sequence: TGTGCCACCAGCCCCCTAAACACTGAAGCTTTCTTT. The full variable domain, completed using reference TRBV15 and TRBJ1-1, is DAMVIQNPRYQVTQFGKPVTLSCSQTLNHNVMYWYQQKSSQAPKLLFHYYDKDFNNEADTPDNFQSRRPNTSFCFLDIRSPGLGDTAMYLCATSPLNTEAFFGQGTRLTVV.

The chain joins TRBV7-2 to TRBJ2-1; 9 bases agree with TRBD2. V shed 5 bases and J 3 bases; nucleotides not matched to a gene: 5. The germline V gene encodes CDR1 SGHTA and CDR2 FQGNSA. The CDR3 is 15 amino acids. The CDR3 here is CASSQPSGNYNEQFF. DNA of the CDR3: TGTGCCAGCAGCCAACCTAGCGGGAACTACAATGAGCAGTTCTTC.

The genes are TRBV4-2 and TRBJ1-5; TRBD1 is a possible D gene (6 bases). This CDR3 has 14 residues. Looked up from germline, CDR1 is LGHNA and CDR2 is YNFKEQ. The germline V and J ends were trimmed by 1 base and 3 bases, with 7 bases remaining between them. The CDR3 spells CASSQGQDNQPQHF. The CDR3 coding sequence is TGTGCCAGCAGCCAAGGACAGGACAATCAGCCCCAGCATTTT.

This clone has only a few counts. This chain joins TRBV7-2 and TRBJ2-1; TRBD2 matches at 8 bases. Germline CDR1 is SGHTA and CDR2 is FQGNSA. Germline trimming cut 5 bases from V and 10 bases from J; bases unmatched to any gene: 4. This CDR3 region has 12 residues. CDR3 loop: CASSDQRGEQFF. The CDR3, as DNA: TGTGCCAGCAGCGACCAGCGGGGGGAGCAGTTCTTC.

The CDR3, as DNA: TGTGCCACGGGGACAGGTCCCAACTATGGCTACACCTTC. It yields the protein CATGTGPNYGYTF. The rearrangement uses TRBV6-5 and TRBJ1-2; 8 bases are shared with TRBD1. V shed 10 bases, J shed 2 bases, and the junction held 6 bases outside the gene matches. CDR1 MNHEY and CDR2 SVGAGI come from the germline V gene. The CDR3 contains 13 residues.